This T cell receptor beta chain was observed in a study of blood T cell repertoires in COVID-19. This clone was picked up a small number of times. As originally analysed: Amplifying reference gene primers gave estimates of nucleated cell counts. The table came from immunoSEQ multiplex PCR; TCRdb's copy has only in-frame clones and leaves some out. V, J and clone size are those of that table, while D and trimming were read from the DNA. The table shows 160,000 or so clones, with 80% occurring only once. Sequencing was performed on PBMCs or T cells enriched from blood (not recorded which). The clonotype was recovered from a middle-aged man who had recovered from COVID-19.

CDR3 amino acids: CASSPGQQNTEAFF. The DNA for the CDR3 is TGTGCCAGCAGCCCGGGACAACAAAACACTGAAGCTTTCTTT. The chain employs TRBV21-1 and TRBJ1-1; whether TRBD1, the table's D call, matches the DNA was not checked. TRBV21-1 is labeled a pseudogene. The CDR3 runs 14 residues.